This entry features one T cell receptor (beta chain) sequence. These newly diagnosed stage II-IVA oral cavity squamous cell carcinoma patients had no prior systemic or radiation treatment. No culture or expansion preceded analysis of these blood cells. This record comes from a study of neoadjuvant anti-PD-1 for oral cavity cancer. Turning to the study itself: Patients without progression received a fourth nivolumab dose around day 43, then surgical resection on days 50-56.

Method: immunoSEQ multiplex PCR; TCRdb's copy keeps in-frame clones and lacks some. The data hold 80,000 to 95,000 clones, with about 84% observed a single time. The source of this sequence is a person between 40 and 79 years old with oral cavity squamous cell carcinoma. Source: PBMCs, taken before nivolumab (anti-PD-1) treatment.

CDR3 DNA: TGTGCCAGCAGCTTGTTAGGAGCTGGAAACACCATATATTTT. Its translation: CASSLLGAGNTIYF. The chain recombines TRBV5-6 with TRBJ1-3; D is unresolved. The V and J ends lost 1 base and 2 bases respectively, with 7 bases between them. The V gene's germline CDR1 is SGHDT and CDR2 YYEEEE. The CDR3 has 14 amino acids. The full variable domain, rest sourced from reference TRBV5-6 and TRBJ1-3, is DAGVTQSPTHLIKTRGQQVTLRCSPKSGHDTVSWYQQALGQGPQFIFQYYEEEERQRGNFPDRFSGHQFPNYSSELNVNALLLGDSALYLCASSLLGAGNTIYFGEGSWLTVV.